The source of this T cell receptor beta chain is a study of post-analysis software for immune sequencing data. Built from TCR beta cDNA, the libraries had unique molecular identifiers in them. Each CDR3 protein gets one entry after TCRdb re-called the PCR reads with MiXCR. The sample yields over 150,000 distinct CDR3 sequences, about 37% seen once. As for this clonotype: Its antigen is unknown.

The CDR3 loop spans 15 amino acids. CDR1 and CDR2 (germline): GTSNPN, SVGIG (reference sequence). The V end was cut by 0 bases, the J end by 4 bases, with 10 bases between. Study observations and caveats: Roughly 5 TRBV segments, TRBV5-6, TRBV5-1 and TRBV20-1 among them, were found more frequent in patients than controls.

The sequenced sample was blood, obtained after autologous hematopoietic stem cell transplantation. The source of this sequence is a girl between 5 and 17 years old with multiple sclerosis. This chain uses TRBV30 with TRBJ1-6; perhaps TRBD1 as D (6 bases). CDR3: CAWSVPGQYNSPLHF. DNA of the CDR3: TGTGCCTGGAGTGTACCGGGACAATATAATTCACCCCTCCACTTT.